This entry lists 16 T cell receptor beta chains sequenced from one sample in a study of shared clonotypes between healthy human individuals. The method was immunoSEQ multiplex PCR; TCRdb's version includes in-frame clones alone and lacks a portion of them. Of 1.6 million or so clones listed, roughly 95% are singletons. Sequenced: naive CD4+ T cells sorted from blood. As for subset: CD45RA+ positively selected. The receptors originated from a man aged 30 to 39 in good health.

The CDR3 DNA reads as TGTGCCAGCTCGCTTATGGACAGGCATAACACCATATATTTT. It codes for CASSLMDRHNTIYF. V usage is TRBV18 and J usage is TRBJ1-3, with 7 nucleotides matching TRBD1. CDR3 length: 14 amino acids. Per germline, CDR1 KGHSH and CDR2 LQKENI. V lost 6 bases, J lost 7 bases, and 9 bases stayed unmatched.

The J gene is TRBJ2-1, the V gene TRBV2; 7 positions match TRBD2. V shed 7 bases, J shed 5 bases, and the junction held 8 bases outside the gene matches. CDR1 and CDR2 (germline): SNHLY, FYNNEI. This CDR3 contains 14 residues. In DNA, the CDR3 is TGTGCCAGCAAAGCGGGAATTTCTAACAATGAGCAGTTCTTC. It specifies CASKAGISNNEQFF.

The chain joins TRBV10-3 to TRBJ2-5; 9 nucleotides align to TRBD1. The better agreement between TRBJ2-7 and the DNA end casts doubt on the J call. The CDR3 has 12 residues. Germline-derived CDR1 and CDR2 are ENHRY and SYGVKD. The chain's CDR3 is CATRTGEDEQYF. DNA for the CDR3: TGTGCCACCAGGACAGGGGAGGACGAGCAGTACTTC.

This rearrangement joins TRBV5-1 to TRBJ2-7, with 16 bases fitting TRBD2. The V and J ends lost 4 bases and 2 bases, in that order; junction bases with no gene match: 9. The length of the CDR3 is 18 residues. The germline V gene has CDR1 SGHRS and CDR2 YFSETQ. This chain's CDR3 is CASSTGLAGGNGAYEQYF. The CDR3, as DNA: TGCGCCAGCAGCACGGGACTAGCGGGAGGGAATGGCGCCTACGAGCAGTACTTC.

The gene calls are TRBV5-1 and TRBJ2-7; no reliable D call. CDR1 SGHRS and CDR2 YFSETQ come from the germline V gene. The CDR3 covers 13 residues. Between the trimmed V and J ends, which lost 8 bases and 7 bases, there was a span of 19 bases. CDR3 sequence (DNA): TGCGCCAGTGGATTCCTAACCCCACAGGAGCAGTACTTC. Its translation: CASGFLTPQEQYF.

For the CDR3, the DNA is TGTGCCAGCAGCTTTGAGGGGGACAGGGTATCCGGGGAGCTGTTTTTT. As protein: CASSFEGDRVSGELFF. The chain couples TRBV5-4 to TRBJ2-2; 9 bases are a match to TRBD1. The CDR3 is made up of 16 amino acids. Germline loops: CDR1 SGHNT, CDR2 YYREEE (reference sequence). V shed 2 bases and J 6 bases; nucleotides not matched to a gene: 8.

A remark on this clone: Other nucleotide sequences in the sample specify the same CDR3. The chain employs TRBV9 and TRBJ2-3; the D is unclear. The CDR3 has 14 amino acids. Trimming removed 2 bases at V and 1 base at J, with 8 bases between. Germline loops: CDR1 SGDLS, CDR2 YYNGEE. This chain's CDR3 is CASSVRAGTDTQYF. The CDR3 DNA reads TGTGCCAGCAGCGTCCGGGCGGGCACAGATACGCAGTATTTT.

The CDR3 protein is CASSERRGLLYNEQFF. The DNA for the CDR3 is TGTGCCAGCAGTGAAAGGCGGGGACTACTCTACAATGAGCAGTTCTTC. The V and J genes are TRBV6-1 and TRBJ2-1, with 7 bases lining up with TRBD2. The J segment lost 3 bases and the V segment lost 2 bases, leaving 7 bases of the junction unmatched. Germline assignment: CDR1 MNHNS and CDR2 SASEGT. The CDR3 covers 16 residues.

V is TRBV2 and J is TRBJ1-1; D gene ambiguous. Germline CDR1 is SNHLY and CDR2 is FYNNEI. Trimming took 7 bases from V and 1 from J, leaving 13 bases between them. The CDR3 loop spans 14 amino acids. The CDR3 DNA sequence: TGTGCCAGCAATCCGTTGGGGTCGAACACTGAAGCTTTCTTT. It codes for CASNPLGSNTEAFF.

The rearrangement uses TRBV25-1 and TRBJ2-5, with 7 bases aligning to TRBD1. The CDR3 has 14 amino acids. V shed 8 bases, J shed 5 bases, and the junction held 11 bases outside the gene matches. CDR1 and CDR2 from the germline V gene are MGHDK and SYGVNS. The CDR3 sequence is CASSRDSGWETQYF. For the CDR3, the DNA is TGTGCCAGCTCACGGGACAGCGGTTGGGAGACCCAGTACTTC. Looking up the rest from reference TRBV25-1 and TRBJ2-5 gives the full variable domain: EADIYQTPRYLVIGTGKKITLECSQTMGHDKMYWYQQDPGMELHLIHYSYGVNSTEKGDLSSESTVSRIRTEHFPLTLESARPSHTSQYLCASSRDSGWETQYFGPGTRLLVL.

In its sample, this clone was seen once. Other DNA sequences in this sample translate to the same CDR3. The chain has TRBV5-1 and TRBJ2-7; TRBD2 agrees at 8 bases. V trimming: 0 bases; J trimming: 3 bases; junction bases outside the gene matches: 2. The CDR3 consists of 14 residues. Germline V lookup: CDR1 SGHRS, CDR2 YFSETQ. CDR3 coding DNA: TGCGCCAGCAGCTTGGCGGGAGGGGACTACGAGCAGTACTTC. This gives the protein CASSLAGGDYEQYF.

The chain carries TRBV7-2 and TRBJ2-7, with 7 nucleotides matching TRBD2. The ends lost 5 bases at V and 3 bases at J; junction bases unmatched: 10. The germline gives CDR1 SGHTA, CDR2 FQGNSA. CDR3 length: 15 amino acids. CDR3 sequence reads: CASSPRRSGIYEQYF. In nucleotides, the CDR3 is TGTGCCAGCAGCCCCCGTCGCAGCGGGATCTACGAGCAGTACTTC.

A single count supports this clone. The rearrangement links TRBV7-9 to TRBJ2-3; D tentatively fits TRBD1 or TRBD2 (5 bases each). With 5 bases removed from V and 0 bases from J, the gap between germline ends came to 15 bases. This CDR3 is built from 16 residues. Germline V gene data show CDR1 as SEHNR and CDR2 as FQNEAQ (reference sequence). The CDR3 is CASSALGTVSTDTQYF. CDR3 nucleotide sequence: TGTGCCAGCAGCGCTCTAGGGACGGTTAGCACAGATACGCAGTATTTT.

V gene TRBV6-5 combines with J gene TRBJ1-3; D unclear. CDR3 size: 15 residues. V dropped 2 bases and J dropped 0 bases, with 8 bases sitting between them. Germline CDR1 is MNHEY and CDR2 is SVGAGI. The CDR3 protein is CASSYAGSSGNTIYF. The CDR3 coding sequence is TGTGCCAGCAGTTACGCTGGGAGCTCTGGAAACACCATATATTTT.

The chain uses TRBV7-3 and TRBJ1-1; maybe TRBD1 (5 bases). This CDR3 contains 17 residues. Germline lookup yields CDR1 SGHTA and CDR2 FQGTGA. V lost 4 bases and J lost 0, with 18 bases in between. The CDR3 here is CASSSGGFVDMNTEAFF. In nucleotides, the CDR3 is TGTGCCAGCAGCTCGGGGGGTTTTGTCGACATGAACACTGAAGCTTTCTTT. The variable domain in full, with the rest retrieved from reference TRBV7-3 and TRBJ1-1, is GAGVSQTPSNKVTEKGKYVELRCDPISGHTALYWYRQSLGQGPEFLIYFQGTGAADDSGLPNDRFFAVRPEGSVSTLKIQRTERGDSAVYLCASSSGGFVDMNTEAFFGQGTRLTVV.

The chain links TRBV28 to TRBJ2-4, with 9 bases fitting TRBD1. The CDR3 covers 14 residues. Germline-derived CDR1 and CDR2 are MDHEN and SYDVKM. The V segment lost 5 bases and the J segment 7 bases; nucleotides outside the gene matches: 6. The CDR3 coding sequence is TGTGCCAGCAGTCAGGACAGGGGTAGGAACATTCAGTACTTC. Its translation: CASSQDRGRNIQYF.